One TCR beta chain is described in this entry. PCR or immunohistochemistry showed mismatch repair deficiency in every enrolled patient. Method: immunoSEQ multiplex PCR; TCRdb's copy keeps in-frame clones and lacks some. The sample yields more than 95,000 clones, 85% to 90% seen once. The germline gives CDR1 SGHKS, CDR2 YYEKEE (reference sequence). CDR3 size: 15 residues. V lost 0 bases and J lost 6; bases outside the gene matches: 4. This sample stems from a study of PD-1 blockade in mismatch repair-deficient tumors. In the study overall: Patients had some twelve mismatch repair-deficient cancer types, all previously treated and progressing.

The TCR comes from an adult with mismatch repair-deficient cancer. The sequencing here drew on peripheral blood, taken 44 weeks after starting pembrolizumab. The rearrangement links TRBV5-5 to TRBJ1-5; 9 positions match TRBD1. CDR3 in amino acids: CASSLDRGRGQPQHF. The DNA of the CDR3 is TGTGCCAGCAGCTTGGACAGGGGGCGAGGTCAGCCCCAGCATTTT.